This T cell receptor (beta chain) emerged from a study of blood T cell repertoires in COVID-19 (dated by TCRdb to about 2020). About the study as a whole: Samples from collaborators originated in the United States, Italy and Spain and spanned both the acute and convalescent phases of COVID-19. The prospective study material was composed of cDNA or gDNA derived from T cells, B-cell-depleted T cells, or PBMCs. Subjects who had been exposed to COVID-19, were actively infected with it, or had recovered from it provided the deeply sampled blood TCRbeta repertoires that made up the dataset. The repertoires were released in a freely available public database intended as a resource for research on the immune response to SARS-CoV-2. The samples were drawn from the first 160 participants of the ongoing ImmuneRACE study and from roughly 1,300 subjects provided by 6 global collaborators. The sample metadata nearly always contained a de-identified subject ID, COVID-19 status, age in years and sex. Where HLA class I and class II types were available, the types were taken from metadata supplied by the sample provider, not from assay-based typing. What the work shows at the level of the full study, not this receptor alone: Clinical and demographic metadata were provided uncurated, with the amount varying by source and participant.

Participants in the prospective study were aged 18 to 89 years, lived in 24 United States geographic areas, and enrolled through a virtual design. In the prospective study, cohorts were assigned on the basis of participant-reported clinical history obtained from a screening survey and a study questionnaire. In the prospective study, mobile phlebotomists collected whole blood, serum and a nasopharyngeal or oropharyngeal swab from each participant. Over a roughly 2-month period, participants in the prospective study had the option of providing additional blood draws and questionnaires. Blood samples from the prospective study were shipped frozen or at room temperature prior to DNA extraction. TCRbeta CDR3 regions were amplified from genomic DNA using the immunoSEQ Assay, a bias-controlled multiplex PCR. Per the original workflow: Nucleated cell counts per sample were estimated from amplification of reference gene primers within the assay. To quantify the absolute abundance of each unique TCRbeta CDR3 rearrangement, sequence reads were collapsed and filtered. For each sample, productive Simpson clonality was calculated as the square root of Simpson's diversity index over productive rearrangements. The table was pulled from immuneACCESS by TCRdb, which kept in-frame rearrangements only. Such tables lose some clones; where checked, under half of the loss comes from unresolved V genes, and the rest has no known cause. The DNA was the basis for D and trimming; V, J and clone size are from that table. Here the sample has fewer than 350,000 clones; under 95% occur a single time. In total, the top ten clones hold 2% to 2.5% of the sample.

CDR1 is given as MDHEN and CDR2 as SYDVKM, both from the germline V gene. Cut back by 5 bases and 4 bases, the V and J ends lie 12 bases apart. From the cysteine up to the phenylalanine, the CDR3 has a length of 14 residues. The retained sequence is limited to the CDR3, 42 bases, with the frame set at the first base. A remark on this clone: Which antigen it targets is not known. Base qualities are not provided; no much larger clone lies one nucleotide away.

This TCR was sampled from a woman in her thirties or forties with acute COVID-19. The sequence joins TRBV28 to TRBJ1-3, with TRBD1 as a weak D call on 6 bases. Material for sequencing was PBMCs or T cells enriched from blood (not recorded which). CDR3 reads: CASSTKGQGNTIYF. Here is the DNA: TGTGCCAGCAGTACAAAAGGACAGGGAAACACCATATATTTT.